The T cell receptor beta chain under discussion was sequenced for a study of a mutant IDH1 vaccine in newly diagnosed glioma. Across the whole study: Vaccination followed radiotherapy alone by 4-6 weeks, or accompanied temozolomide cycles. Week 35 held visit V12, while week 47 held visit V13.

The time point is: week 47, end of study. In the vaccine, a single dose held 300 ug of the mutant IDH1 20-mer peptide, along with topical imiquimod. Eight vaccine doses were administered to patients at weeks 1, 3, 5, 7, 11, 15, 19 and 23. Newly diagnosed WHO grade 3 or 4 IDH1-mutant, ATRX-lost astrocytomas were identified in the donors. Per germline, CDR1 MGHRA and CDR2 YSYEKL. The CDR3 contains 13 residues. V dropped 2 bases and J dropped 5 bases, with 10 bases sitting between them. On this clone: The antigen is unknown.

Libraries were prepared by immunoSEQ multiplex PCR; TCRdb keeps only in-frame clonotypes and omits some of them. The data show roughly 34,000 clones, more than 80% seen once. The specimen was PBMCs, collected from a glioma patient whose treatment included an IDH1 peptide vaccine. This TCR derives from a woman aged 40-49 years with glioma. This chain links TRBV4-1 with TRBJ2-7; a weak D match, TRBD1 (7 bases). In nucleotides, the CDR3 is TGCGCCAGCAGCCAACAGGGGGGCGACGAGCAGTACTTC. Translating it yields CASSQQGGDEQYF.